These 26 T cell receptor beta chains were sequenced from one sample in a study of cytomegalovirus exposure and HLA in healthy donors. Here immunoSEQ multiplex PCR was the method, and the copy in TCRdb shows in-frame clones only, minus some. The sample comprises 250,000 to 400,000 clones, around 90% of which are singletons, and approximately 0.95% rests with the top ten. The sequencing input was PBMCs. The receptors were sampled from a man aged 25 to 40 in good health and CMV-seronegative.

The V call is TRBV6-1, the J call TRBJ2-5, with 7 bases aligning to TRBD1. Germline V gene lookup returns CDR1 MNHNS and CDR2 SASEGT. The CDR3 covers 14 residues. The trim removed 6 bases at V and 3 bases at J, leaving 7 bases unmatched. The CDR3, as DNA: TGTGCCAGCAGCGCAGGGACAGCTAAAGAGACCCAGTACTTC. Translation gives CASSAGTAKETQYF.

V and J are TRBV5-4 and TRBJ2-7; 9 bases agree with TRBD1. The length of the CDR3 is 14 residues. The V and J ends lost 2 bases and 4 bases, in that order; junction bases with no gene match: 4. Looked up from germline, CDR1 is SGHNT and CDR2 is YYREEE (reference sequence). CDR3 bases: TGTGCCAGCAGCTTAAGACAGGGGGGGTACGAGCAGTACTTC. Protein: CASSLRQGGYEQYF.

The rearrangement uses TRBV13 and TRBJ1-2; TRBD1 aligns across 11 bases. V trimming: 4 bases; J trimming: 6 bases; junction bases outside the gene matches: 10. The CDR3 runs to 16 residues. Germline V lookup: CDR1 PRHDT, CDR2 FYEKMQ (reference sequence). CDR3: CASSSPGQGAQDGYTF. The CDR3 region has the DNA TGTGCCAGCAGCTCCCCTGGACAGGGGGCGCAGGATGGCTACACCTTC.

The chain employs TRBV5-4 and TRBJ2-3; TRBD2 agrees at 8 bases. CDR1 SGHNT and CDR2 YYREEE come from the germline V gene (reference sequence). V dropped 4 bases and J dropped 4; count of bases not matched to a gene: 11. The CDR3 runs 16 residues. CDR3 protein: CASSQDKASGSDTQYF. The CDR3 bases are TGTGCCAGCAGCCAAGATAAGGCTAGCGGGTCAGATACGCAGTATTTT. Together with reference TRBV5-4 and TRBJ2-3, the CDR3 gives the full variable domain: ETGVTQSPTHLIKTRGQQVTLRCSSQSGHNTVSWYQQALGQGPQFIFQYYREEENGRGNFPPRFSGLQFPNYSSELNVNALELDDSALYLCASSQDKASGSDTQYFGPGTRLTVL.

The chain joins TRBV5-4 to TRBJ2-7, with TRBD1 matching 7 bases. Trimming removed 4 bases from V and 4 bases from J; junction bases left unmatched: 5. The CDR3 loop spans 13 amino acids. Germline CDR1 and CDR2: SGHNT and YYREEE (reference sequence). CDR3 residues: CASSRGQGYEQYF. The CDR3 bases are TGTGCCAGCAGCAGGGGGCAGGGGTACGAGCAGTACTTC. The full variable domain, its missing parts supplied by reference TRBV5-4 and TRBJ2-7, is ETGVTQSPTHLIKTRGQQVTLRCSSQSGHNTVSWYQQALGQGPQFIFQYYREEENGRGNFPPRFSGLQFPNYSSELNVNALELDDSALYLCASSRGQGYEQYFGPGTRLTVT.

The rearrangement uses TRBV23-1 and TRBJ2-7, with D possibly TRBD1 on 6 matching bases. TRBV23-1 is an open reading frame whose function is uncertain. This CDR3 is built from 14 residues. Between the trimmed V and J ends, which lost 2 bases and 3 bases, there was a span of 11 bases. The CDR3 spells CASSQQGIRYEQYF. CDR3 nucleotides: TGCGCCAGCAGTCAACAGGGGATACGCTACGAGCAGTACTTC.

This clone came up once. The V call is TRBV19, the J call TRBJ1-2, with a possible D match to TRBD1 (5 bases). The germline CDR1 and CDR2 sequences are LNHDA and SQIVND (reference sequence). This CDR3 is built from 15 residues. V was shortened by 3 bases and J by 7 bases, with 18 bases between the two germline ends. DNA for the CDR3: TGTGCCAGTAGTATGGCCACAGGTCTCTCACCTGGCTACACCTTC. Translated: CASSMATGLSPGYTF.

CDR3 nucleotide sequence: TGTGCCAGCAGTCCTAGTACAGGGCCCTCTGGAAACACCATATATTTT. It is translated as CASSPSTGPSGNTIYF. The chain combines TRBV6-6 with TRBJ1-3; a possible D gene is TRBD1 (6 bases). Germline V gene data show CDR1 as MNHNY and CDR2 as SVGAGI (reference sequence). Trimming removed 5 bases from V and 0 bases from J, with 14 bases in between. This CDR3 region has 16 residues.

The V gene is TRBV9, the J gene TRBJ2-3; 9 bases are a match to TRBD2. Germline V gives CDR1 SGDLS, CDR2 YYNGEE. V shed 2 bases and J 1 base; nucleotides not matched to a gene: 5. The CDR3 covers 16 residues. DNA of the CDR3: TGTGCCAGCAGCGTCGGTAAGCGGGGGGGCACAGATACGCAGTATTTT. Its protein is CASSVGKRGGTDTQYF.

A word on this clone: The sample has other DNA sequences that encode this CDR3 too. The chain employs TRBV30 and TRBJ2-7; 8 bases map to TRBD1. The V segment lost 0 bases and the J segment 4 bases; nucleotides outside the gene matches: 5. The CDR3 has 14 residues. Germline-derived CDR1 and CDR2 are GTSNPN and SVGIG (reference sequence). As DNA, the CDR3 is TGTGCCTGGAGTGTTGGCCAGGGGGCATACGAGCAGTACTTC. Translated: CAWSVGQGAYEQYF. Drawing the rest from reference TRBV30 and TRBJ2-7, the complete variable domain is SQTIHQWPATLVQPVGSPLSLECTVEGTSNPNLYWYRQAAGRGLQLLFYSVGIGQISSEVPQNLSASRPQDRQFILSSKKLLLSDSGFYLCAWSVGQGAYEQYFGPGTRLTVT.

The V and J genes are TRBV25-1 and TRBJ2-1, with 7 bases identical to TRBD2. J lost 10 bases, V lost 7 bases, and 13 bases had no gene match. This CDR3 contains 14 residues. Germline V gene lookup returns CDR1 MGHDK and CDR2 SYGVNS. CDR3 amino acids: CASTAGELLGEQFF. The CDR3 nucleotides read TGTGCCAGCACCGCGGGGGAGCTCCTCGGGGAGCAGTTCTTC.

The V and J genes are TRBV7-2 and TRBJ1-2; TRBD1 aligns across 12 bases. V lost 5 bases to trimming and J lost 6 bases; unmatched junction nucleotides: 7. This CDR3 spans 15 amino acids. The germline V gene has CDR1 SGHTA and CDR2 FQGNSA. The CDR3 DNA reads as TGTGCCAGCAGCGGCAGGGACAGGGGGCAACATGGCTACACCTTC. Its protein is CASSGRDRGQHGYTF.

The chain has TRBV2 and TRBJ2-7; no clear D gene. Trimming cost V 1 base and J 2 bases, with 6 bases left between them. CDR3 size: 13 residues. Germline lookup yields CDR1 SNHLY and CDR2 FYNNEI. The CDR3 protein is CASSEGGPYEQYF. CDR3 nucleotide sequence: TGTGCCAGCAGTGAAGGCGGTCCCTACGAGCAGTACTTC.

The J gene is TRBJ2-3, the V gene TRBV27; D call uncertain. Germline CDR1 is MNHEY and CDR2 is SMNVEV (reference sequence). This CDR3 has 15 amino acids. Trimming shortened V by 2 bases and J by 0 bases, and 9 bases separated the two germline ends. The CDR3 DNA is TGTGCCAGCAGTTTACAGTACCCTAGCACAGATACGCAGTATTTT. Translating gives CASSLQYPSTDTQYF.

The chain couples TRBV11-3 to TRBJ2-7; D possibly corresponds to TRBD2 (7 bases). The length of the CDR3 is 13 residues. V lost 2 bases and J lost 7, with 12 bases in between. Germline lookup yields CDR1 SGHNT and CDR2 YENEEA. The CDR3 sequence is CASSLRGAGEQYF. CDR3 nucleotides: TGTGCCAGCAGCTTACGGGGGGCAGGGGAGCAGTACTTC.

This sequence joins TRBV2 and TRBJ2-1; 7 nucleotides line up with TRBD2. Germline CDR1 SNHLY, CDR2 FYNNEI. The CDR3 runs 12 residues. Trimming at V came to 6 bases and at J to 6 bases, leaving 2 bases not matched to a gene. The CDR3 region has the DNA TGTGCCAGCAGGGGAGGGTCCAATGAGCAGTTCTTC. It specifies CASRGGSNEQFF.

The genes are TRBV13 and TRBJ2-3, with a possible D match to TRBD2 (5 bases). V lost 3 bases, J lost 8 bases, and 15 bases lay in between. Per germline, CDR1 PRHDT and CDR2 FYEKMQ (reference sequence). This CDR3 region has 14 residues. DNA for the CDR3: TGTGCCAGCAGCTTCGATCCTAGCAGTGGTACGCAGTATTTT. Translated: CASSFDPSSGTQYF.

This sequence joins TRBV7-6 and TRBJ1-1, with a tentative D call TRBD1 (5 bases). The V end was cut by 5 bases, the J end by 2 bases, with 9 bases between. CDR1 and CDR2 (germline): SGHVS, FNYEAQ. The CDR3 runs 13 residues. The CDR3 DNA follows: TGTGCCAGCAGCCCGGGACTAAACACTGAAGCTTTCTTT. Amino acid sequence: CASSPGLNTEAFF.

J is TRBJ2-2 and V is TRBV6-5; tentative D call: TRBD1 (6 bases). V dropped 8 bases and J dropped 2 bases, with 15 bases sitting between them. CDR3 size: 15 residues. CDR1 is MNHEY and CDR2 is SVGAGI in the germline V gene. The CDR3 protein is CASQKDRLNTGELFF. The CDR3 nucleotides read TGTGCCAGCCAAAAGGACAGACTAAACACCGGGGAGCTGTTTTTT.

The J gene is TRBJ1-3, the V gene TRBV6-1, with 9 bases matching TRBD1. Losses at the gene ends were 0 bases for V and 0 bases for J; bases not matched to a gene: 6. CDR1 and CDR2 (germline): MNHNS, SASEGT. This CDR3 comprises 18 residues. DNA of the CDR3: TGTGCCAGCAGTGAAGCCACAGGGGGCTCAGCCTCTGGAAACACCATATATTTT. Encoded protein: CASSEATGGSASGNTIYF.

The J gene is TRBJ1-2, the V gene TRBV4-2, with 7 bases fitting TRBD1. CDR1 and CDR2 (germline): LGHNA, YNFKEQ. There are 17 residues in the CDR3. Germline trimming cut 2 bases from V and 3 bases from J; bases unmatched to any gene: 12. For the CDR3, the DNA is TGTGCCAGCAGCCAACCGGGACAGTCAACCCCCTACTATGGCTACACCTTC. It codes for CASSQPGQSTPYYGYTF.

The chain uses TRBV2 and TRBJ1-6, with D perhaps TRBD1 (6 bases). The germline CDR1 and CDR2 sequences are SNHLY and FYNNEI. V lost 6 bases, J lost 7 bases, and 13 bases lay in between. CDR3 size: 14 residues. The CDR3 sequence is CASREDSTNSPLHF. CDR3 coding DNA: TGTGCCAGCAGGGAGGACAGCACCAATTCACCCCTCCACTTT.

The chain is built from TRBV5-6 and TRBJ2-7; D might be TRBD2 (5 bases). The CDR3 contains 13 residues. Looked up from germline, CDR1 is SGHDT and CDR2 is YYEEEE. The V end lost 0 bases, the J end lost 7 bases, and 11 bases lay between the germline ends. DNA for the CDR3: TGTGCCAGCAGCTTGGAGATAAGAGGGGAGCAGTACTTC. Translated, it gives CASSLEIRGEQYF.

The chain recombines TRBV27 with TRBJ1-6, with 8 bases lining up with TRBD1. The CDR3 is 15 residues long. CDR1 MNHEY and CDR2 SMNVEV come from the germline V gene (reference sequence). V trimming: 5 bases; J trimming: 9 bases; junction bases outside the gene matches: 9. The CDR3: CASSRGRQGSSPLHF. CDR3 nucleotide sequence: TGTGCCAGCAGTCGCGGAAGACAGGGGAGTTCACCCCTCCACTTT.

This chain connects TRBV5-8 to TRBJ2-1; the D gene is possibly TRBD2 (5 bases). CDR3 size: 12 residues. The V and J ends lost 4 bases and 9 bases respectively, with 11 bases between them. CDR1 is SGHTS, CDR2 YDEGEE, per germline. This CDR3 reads CASSLGGPEQFF. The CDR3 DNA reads TGTGCCAGCAGCCTGGGCGGGCCTGAGCAGTTCTTC. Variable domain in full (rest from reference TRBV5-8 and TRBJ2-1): EAGVTQSPTHLIKTRGQQATLRCSPISGHTSVYWYQQALGLGLQFLLWYDEGEERNRGNFPPRFSGRQFPNYSSELNVNALELEDSALYLCASSLGGPEQFFGPGTRLTVL.

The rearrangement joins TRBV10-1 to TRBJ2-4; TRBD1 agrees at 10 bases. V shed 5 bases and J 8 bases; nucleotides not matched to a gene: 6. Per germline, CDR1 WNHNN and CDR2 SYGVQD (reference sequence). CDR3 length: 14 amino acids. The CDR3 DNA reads TGCGCCAGCAGTTCCGGGACAGGGGATTACATTCAGTACTTC. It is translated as CASSSGTGDYIQYF.